These 28 T cell receptor beta chains were sequenced from one sample in a study of T-cell reconstitution after alpha-beta-depleted transplantation in children. During its preparation, the TCRbeta library received unique molecular identifiers. Using its own MiXCR run on the PCR reads, TCRdb lists one record per CDR3 protein. The sample has approximately 980,000 distinct CDR3 sequences, around 30% seen once. Source: PBMCs, mostly from graft donor cells, taken 360 days after TCRalphabeta/CD19-depleted stem cell transplant. These receptors all come from a boy under two years old who had a stem cell transplant for SCID, so the T cells may come from the graft donor.

This chain uses TRBV12-3 or TRBV12-4 with TRBJ2-2; 8 bases map to TRBD1. This CDR3 contains 16 residues. The V segment lost 5 bases and the J segment 1 base; nucleotides outside the gene matches: 6. CDR3 sequence: CASSHDRGRNTGELFF. In nucleotides, the CDR3 is TGTGCCAGCAGTCATGACAGGGGACGGAACACCGGGGAGCTGTTTTTT.

This clonotype has a count of ten or more. The gene calls are TRBV5-1 and TRBJ1-1; no reliable D call. CDR1 SGHRS and CDR2 YFSETQ come from the germline V gene. The V and J ends lost 4 bases and 7 bases respectively, with 20 bases between them. The CDR3 spans 15 residues. This chain's CDR3 is CASSPSGGIINEAFF. CDR3 DNA: TGCGCCAGCAGCCCAAGTGGAGGCATTATTAATGAAGCTTTCTTT.

The chain links TRBV12-3 or TRBV12-4 to TRBJ1-1; D call uncertain. V lost 1 base and J 9 bases, leaving 6 bases between the germline ends. The CDR3 covers 11 residues. The CDR3 is CASSLGPQAFF. Here the CDR3 DNA reads TGTGCCAGCAGTTTAGGGCCTCAAGCTTTCTTT.

The chain recombines TRBV7-9 with TRBJ1-1; TRBD1 is a possible D gene (6 bases). Trimming stripped 11 bases from V and 8 bases from J, with 21 bases between. The CDR3 runs 13 residues. CDR1 and CDR2 from the germline V gene are SEHNR and FQNEAQ (reference sequence). The CDR3 DNA is TGTGCCGGCCAAGTAGGGGGGGCTGCCGAAGCTTTCTTT. Amino acid sequence: CAGQVGGAAEAFF.

V and J are TRBV11-1 and TRBJ2-2, with D perhaps matching TRBD1 (6 bases). Germline V lookup: CDR1 SGHAT, CDR2 FQDESV (reference sequence). The CDR3 has 18 residues. Trimming took off 9 bases at V and 0 bases at J, with 23 bases between the two ends. CDR3 DNA sequence: TGTGCCAGGGGATACCGGGACAAACACCCTACGAACACCGGGGAGCTGTTTTTT. Translation gives CARGYRDKHPTNTGELFF.

The rearrangement links TRBV7-7 to TRBJ1-1; no clear D gene. The V end was cut by 2 bases, the J end by 3 bases, with 7 bases between. This CDR3 is 13 amino acids long. The germline V gene has CDR1 SSHAT and CDR2 FNYEAQ (reference sequence). This CDR3 is CASSLSPDTEAFF. CDR3 in DNA: TGTGCCAGCAGCTTAAGCCCGGACACTGAAGCTTTCTTT.

The rearrangement links TRBV15 to TRBJ1-6, with D unclear. The CDR3 contains 17 residues. V was trimmed by 0 bases and J by 8 bases, leaving 17 bases between them. CDR1 LNHNV and CDR2 YYDKDF come from the germline V gene (reference sequence). The CDR3 DNA follows: TGTGCCACCAGCAGAGATAGGCAGAAGGGCCCGCATTCACCCCTCCACTTT. It codes for CATSRDRQKGPHSPLHF. Using reference TRBV15 and TRBJ1-6 for the parts outside the CDR3, the full variable domain is DAMVIQNPRYQVTQFGKPVTLSCSQTLNHNVMYWYQQKSSQAPKLLFHYYDKDFNNEADTPDNFQSRRPNTSFCFLDIRSPGLGDTAMYLCATSRDRQKGPHSPLHFGNGTRLTVT.

The chain couples TRBV20-1 to TRBJ2-3; 8 bases agree with TRBD2. Trimming took 3 bases from V and 8 from J; bases not matched to a gene: 10. Germline values: CDR1 DFQATT, CDR2 SNEGSKA (reference sequence). The CDR3 totals 14 residues. The CDR3 nucleotides read TGCAGTGCTAGTCATACGGGGGGGCCGGGTACGCAGTATTTT. Protein sequence: CSASHTGGPGTQYF.

This clonotype was detected a few times. The J gene is TRBJ1-2, the V gene TRBV2; TRBD1 aligns across 7 bases. The CDR3 is 14 amino acids. The ends lost 2 bases at V and 8 bases at J; junction bases unmatched: 8. Germline CDR1 reads SNHLY; CDR2 reads FYNNEI. The DNA for the CDR3 is TGTGCCAGCAGTGAAAACAGGGGAATCGGCGGCTACACCTTC. Protein sequence: CASSENRGIGGYTF. Combining the CDR3 with reference TRBV2 and TRBJ1-2 gives the whole variable domain EPEVTQTPSHQVTQMGQEVILRCVPISNHLYFYWYRQILGQKVEFLVSFYNNEISEKSEIFDDQFSVERPDGSNFTLKIRSTKLEDSAMYFCASSENRGIGGYTFGSGTRLTVV.

The chain recombines TRBV5-1 with TRBJ2-1, with 8 bases that match TRBD1. Germline-derived CDR1 and CDR2 are SGHRS and YFSETQ. With 1 base clipped from V and 4 bases from J, the junction kept 13 bases outside the gene matches. The CDR3 is 18 residues long. In DNA, the CDR3 is TGCGCCAGCAGCTTGTATCCTCCCGACAGGGGAGGATACAATGAGCAGTTCTTC. Protein: CASSLYPPDRGGYNEQFF.

This clonotype was recorded a few times. This chain joins TRBV27 and TRBJ2-6; D remains ambiguous. This CDR3 spans 15 amino acids. CDR1 and CDR2 from the germline V gene are MNHEY and SMNVEV (reference sequence). The V end was cut by 6 bases, the J end by 2 bases, with 11 bases between. The CDR3, as DNA: TGTGCCAGCAGCTCTCAGTGGGCTGGGGCCAACGTCCTGACTTTC. It translates to CASSSQWAGANVLTF.

This clonotype was counted only a few times. The gene calls are TRBV4-1 and TRBJ2-3, with a tentative D call TRBD2 (5 bases). CDR3 length equals 15 residues. Trimming took 3 bases from V and 5 from J, leaving 15 bases between them. Germline values: CDR1 MGHRA, CDR2 YSYEKL. As DNA, the CDR3 is TGCGCCAGCAGCCACTTCTCCGAGGGCGGAGATACGCAGTATTTT. The encoded protein is CASSHFSEGGDTQYF.

V gene TRBV6-1 combines with J gene TRBJ1-6; TRBD1 matches at 8 bases. V dropped 8 bases and J dropped 7; count of bases not matched to a gene: 10. The length of the CDR3 is 15 residues. Germline V gene lookup returns CDR1 MNHNS and CDR2 SASEGT. The CDR3 is CASRLGQGRNSPLHF. The CDR3 nucleotides read TGTGCCAGCCGCTTAGGACAGGGACGGAATTCACCCCTCCACTTT.

The chain is built from TRBV7-9 and TRBJ2-1; no clear D gene. The CDR3 has 16 amino acids. Germline values: CDR1 SEHNR, CDR2 FQNEAQ (reference sequence). V was clipped by 2 bases and J by 0 bases, with 11 bases between them. CDR3 residues: CASSLSALSSYNEQFF. The CDR3 region has the DNA TGTGCCAGCAGCTTATCAGCTCTCAGCTCCTACAATGAGCAGTTCTTC.

This chain connects TRBV20-1 to TRBJ1-5, with D uncertain. Germline loops: CDR1 DFQATT, CDR2 SNEGSKA (reference sequence). The V gene lost 1 base and the J gene lost 9 bases, with 10 bases spanning the gap. The length of the CDR3 is 12 residues. The CDR3 nucleotides read TGCAGTGCTAGAGCGCCGGGTCGGCCCCAGCATTTT. It yields the protein CSARAPGRPQHF.

The chain carries TRBV7-9 and TRBJ1-4; no reliable D call. Trimming left V 5 bases short and J 4 bases short, with 11 bases between. Germline values: CDR1 SEHNR, CDR2 FQNEAQ (reference sequence). The CDR3 totals 14 residues. CDR3 amino acids: CASSRDRDNEKLFF. The CDR3 region has the DNA TGTGCCAGCAGCCGTGACCGGGATAATGAAAAACTGTTTTTT.

This clonotype was picked up one time. The gene calls are TRBV20-1 and TRBJ2-3; D is unresolved. This CDR3 is built from 15 residues. Germline CDR1 DFQATT, CDR2 SNEGSKA (reference sequence). V was shortened by 4 bases and J by 0 bases, with 14 bases between the two germline ends. CDR3 nucleotides: TGCAGTGCTAATGACGGACGCCCGAGCACAGATACGCAGTATTTT. This sequence encodes CSANDGRPSTDTQYF.

This clonotype was recorded once. This chain joins TRBV27 and TRBJ1-6, with TRBD1 identical over 7 bases. V was pared by 5 bases and J by 7 bases, with 14 bases of the junction left unmatched. Germline assignment: CDR1 MNHEY and CDR2 SMNVEV (reference sequence). This CDR3 has 17 amino acids. DNA of the CDR3: TGTGCCAGCAGTCCCCCTTACAACAGGGGACGGAATTCACCCCTCCACTTT. Its protein is CASSPPYNRGRNSPLHF.

This clonotype was observed a single time. This chain joins TRBV5-1 and TRBJ2-2; possibly TRBD1 for D (5 bases). CDR3 size: 15 residues. Germline assignment: CDR1 SGHRS and CDR2 YFSETQ. V lost 5 bases and J lost 3, with 14 bases in between. The CDR3 sequence: CASSRTDRHTGELFF. CDR3 DNA: TGCGCCAGCAGTAGAACCGACAGACACACCGGGGAGCTGTTTTTT.

The CDR3 DNA follows: TGCAGCGTTGAGAGGGACGCAAGATTCTTC. It is translated as CSVERDARFF. The J gene is TRBJ2-1, the V gene TRBV29-1; either TRBD1 or TRBD2 may supply D (5 bases each). Germline loops: CDR1 SQVTM, CDR2 ANQGSEA. This CDR3 is built from 10 residues. Trimming left V 3 bases short and J 16 bases short, with 13 bases between.

In the case of this clonotype: A read error may produce the germline difference seen at one junction end. The chain has TRBV12-3 or TRBV12-4 and TRBJ2-5; TRBD1 might be the D (6 bases). The CDR3 contains 11 residues. CDR3 residues: CASTLRWDTKF. CDR3 DNA: TGTGCCAGCACCCTTAGGTGGGACACCAAATTC.

In this sample, this clonotype turned up once. This chain uses TRBV6-1 with TRBJ2-3; 8 bases fit TRBD1. V lost 6 bases to trimming and J lost 2 bases; unmatched junction nucleotides: 10. Looked up from germline, CDR1 is MNHNS and CDR2 is SASEGT. The CDR3 has 16 residues. The CDR3 region is CASRPWGQAITDTQYF. The DNA for the CDR3 is TGTGCCAGCAGGCCATGGGGACAGGCGATCACAGATACGCAGTATTTT.

This clonotype was counted many times. The CDR3 protein is CASSTITGELFF. For the CDR3, the DNA is TGTGCCAGCAGTACTATCACCGGGGAGCTGTTTTTT. The chain links TRBV27 to TRBJ2-2; D not resolved. The CDR3 has 12 residues. Germline V lookup: CDR1 MNHEY, CDR2 SMNVEV (reference sequence). Trimming cost V 5 bases and J 4 bases, with 5 bases left between them.

The V and J genes are TRBV2 and TRBJ1-2; unclear D gene. Trimming took off 2 bases at V and 8 bases at J, with 15 bases between the two ends. This CDR3 has 14 amino acids. CDR1 is SNHLY, CDR2 FYNNEI, per germline. The CDR3 is CASSEPLAARGYTF. The DNA of the CDR3 is TGTGCCAGCAGTGAACCTCTGGCAGCCCGGGGCTACACCTTC.

V usage is TRBV9 and J usage is TRBJ1-1, with D possibly TRBD1 on 6 matching bases. The CDR3 covers 13 residues. Germline lookup yields CDR1 SGDLS and CDR2 YYNGEE. Deletions cut 0 bases from V and 8 bases from J, with 11 bases between. CDR3 in DNA: TGTGCCAGCAGCGTAGAGCCGGGGGCGGAAGCTTTCTTT. As protein: CASSVEPGAEAFF. The full variable domain, with the rest looked up from reference TRBV9 and TRBJ1-1, is DSGVTQTPKHLITATGQRVTLRCSPRSGDLSVYWYQQSLDQGLQFLIQYYNGEERAKGNILERFSAQQFPDLHSELNLSSLELGDSALYFCASSVEPGAEAFFGQGTRLTVV.

This clonotype was observed a handful of times. The V gene is TRBV29-1, the J gene TRBJ1-4; no firm D call. The CDR3 has 16 amino acids. Germline lookup yields CDR1 SQVTM and CDR2 ANQGSEA. Trimming cost V 7 bases and J 5 bases, with 23 bases left between them. Here the CDR3 reads CSAQVWAPRANEKLFF. Here the CDR3 DNA reads TGCAGCGCCCAAGTCTGGGCTCCAAGGGCCAATGAAAAACTGTTTTTT.

The CDR3 sequence is CASSLGSLAKNIQYF. For the CDR3, the DNA is TGTGCCAGCAGCTTGGGCTCGCTAGCCAAAAACATTCAGTACTTC. The gene calls are TRBV7-9 and TRBJ2-4; D is unresolved. Trimming took off 3 bases at V and 0 bases at J, with 9 bases between the two ends. This CDR3 has 15 amino acids. Germline V lookup: CDR1 SEHNR, CDR2 FQNEAQ (reference sequence).

This chain connects TRBV3-1 to TRBJ2-7; TRBD1 agrees at 9 bases. V dropped 1 base and J dropped 6; count of bases not matched to a gene: 10. Germline V CDR1 and CDR2: LGHDT, YNNKEL (reference sequence). This CDR3 region has 16 residues. CDR3 amino acids: CASSQGFETGGLEQYF. The CDR3 nucleotides are TGTGCCAGCAGCCAAGGGTTCGAGACAGGGGGGCTCGAGCAGTACTTC.